These 26 T cell receptor beta chains came from one sample sequenced in a study of Ad26.COV2.S vaccination and SARS-CoV-2 variants. The data were produced by immunoSEQ multiplex PCR, yet TCRdb's version contains in-frame clones alone and is incomplete. The sample records just under 250,000 clones, roughly 90% being singletons. The treatment: roughly 19 received Ad26.COV2.S at low or high dose, single or two shots; about 5 received placebo; per-sample allocation not given. Sample collection was performed on day 63 after the first vaccine or placebo injection. The input for sequencing was peripheral blood, taken in a trial of Ad26.COV2.S vaccine versus placebo. The source of these receptors is a person aged 18-65 years who received the Ad26.COV2.S COVID-19 vaccine or a placebo.

J is TRBJ2-2 and V is TRBV11-2, with 8 bases matching TRBD1. The CDR3 is 16 amino acids. The ends lost 3 bases at V and 5 bases at J; junction bases unmatched: 8. Per the germline V gene, CDR1 is SGHAT and CDR2 is FQNNGV. The CDR3 DNA reads as TGTGCCAGCAGCTTTTCAGGGCAGGGGGCAACCGGGGAGCTGTTTTTT. Translating it yields CASSFSGQGATGELFF.

V is TRBV6-5 and J is TRBJ2-6; no clear D. This CDR3 spans 16 amino acids. Germline V gene lookup returns CDR1 MNHEY and CDR2 SVGAGI. Trimming stripped 0 bases from V and 4 bases from J, with 10 bases between. The chain's CDR3 is CASSYSGSGGANVLTF. The DNA of the CDR3 is TGTGCCAGCAGTTACTCGGGGTCAGGAGGGGCCAACGTCCTGACTTTC.

The genes are TRBV27 and TRBJ2-1; 7 nucleotides line up with TRBD1. CDR3 length: 12 amino acids. V shed 8 bases, J shed 3 bases, and the junction held 1 base outside the gene matches. Germline V gene sequence: CDR1 MNHEY, CDR2 SMNVEV (reference sequence). CDR3: CASGDSYNEQFF. The CDR3 DNA sequence: TGTGCCAGCGGGGACAGCTACAATGAGCAGTTCTTC.

The chain is built from TRBV18 and TRBJ1-2; D gene ambiguous. Germline-derived CDR1 and CDR2 are KGHSH and LQKENI. CDR3 length equals 14 residues. Trimming removed 0 bases at V and 9 bases at J, with 14 bases between. Here the CDR3 reads CASSPPGRRVSYTF. The CDR3 DNA reads TGTGCCAGCTCACCACCGGGCAGACGTGTTAGCTACACCTTC.

The chain links TRBV4-3 to TRBJ2-2; D remains unclear. Trimming took off 1 base at V and 1 base at J, with 10 bases between the two ends. The CDR3 covers 16 residues. Germline V gene lookup returns CDR1 LGHNA and CDR2 YSLEER. The CDR3 spells CASSQAPPLNTGELFF. The DNA of the CDR3 is TGCGCCAGCAGCCAAGCACCGCCATTGAACACCGGGGAGCTGTTTTTT.

The chain carries TRBV28 and TRBJ2-7; D may be TRBD1 (6 bases). CDR3 length equals 13 residues. Trimming took off 8 bases at V and 2 bases at J, with 13 bases between the two ends. Germline V lookup: CDR1 MDHEN, CDR2 SYDVKM. CDR3 sequence: CASLDGQTYEQYF. CDR3 bases: TGTGCCAGCTTGGATGGACAGACCTACGAGCAGTACTTC.

The genes are TRBV21-1 and TRBJ2-1; the table's D call TRBD2 went unverified against the DNA. TRBV21-1 is a listed pseudogene. The CDR3 spans 19 residues. The CDR3 loop reads CASSKAAGLAKAPYNEQFF. DNA of the CDR3: TGTGCCAGCAGCAAAGCGGCGGGACTAGCGAAAGCTCCCTACAATGAGCAGTTCTTC.

In this sample, this clone turned up once. The chain combines TRBV11-3 with TRBJ2-7; 10 nucleotides match TRBD2. The trim removed 5 bases at V and 6 bases at J, leaving 4 bases unmatched. Germline lookup yields CDR1 SGHNT and CDR2 YENEEA. The CDR3 is 13 amino acids. The CDR3 DNA reads TGTGCCAGCAGCCGGATAGCGGGAGGCGAGCAGTACTTC. It specifies CASSRIAGGEQYF. The full variable domain, in which reference TRBV11-3 and TRBJ2-7 provide the parts outside the CDR3, is EAGVVQSPRYKIIEKKQPVAFWCNPISGHNTLYWYLQNLGQGPELLIRYENEEAVDDSQLPKDRFSAERLKGVDSTLKIQPAELGDSAVYLCASSRIAGGEQYFGPGTRLTVT.

The chain uses TRBV6-1 and TRBJ2-7; D may match TRBD1 or TRBD2 (5 bases each). Germline V lookup: CDR1 MNHNS, CDR2 SASEGT. V dropped 4 bases and J dropped 0 bases, with 19 bases sitting between them. The CDR3 is made up of 17 amino acids. The CDR3 coding sequence is TGTGCCAGCAGTGCCCGGGGCGGTCTGCTCCCCTCCTACGAGCAGTACTTC. This codes for CASSARGGLLPSYEQYF.

The V call is TRBV5-1, the J call TRBJ2-7; 9 nucleotides agree with TRBD1. After removal of 3 bases from V and 0 bases from J, the junction contained 4 bases not matched to a gene. The CDR3 contains 15 residues. Germline values: CDR1 SGHRS, CDR2 YFSETQ. DNA of the CDR3: TGCGCCAGCAGCTCTACAGGGGGCGTCTCCTACGAGCAGTACTTC. Its protein is CASSSTGGVSYEQYF. Together with reference TRBV5-1 and TRBJ2-7, the CDR3 gives the full variable domain: KAGVTQTPRYLIKTRGQQVTLSCSPISGHRSVSWYQQTPGQGLQFLFEYFSETQRNKGNFPGRFSGRQFSNSRSEMNVSTLELGDSALYLCASSSTGGVSYEQYFGPGTRLTVT.

The V call is TRBV6-5, the J call TRBJ1-1, with D uncertain. The V end was cut by 7 bases, the J end by 1 base, with 16 bases between. CDR1 and CDR2 from the germline V gene are MNHEY and SVGAGI. This CDR3 has 15 residues. For the CDR3, the DNA is TGTGCCAGCACCCCTCTATGGACGCAGAACACTGAAGCTTTCTTT. Its protein is CASTPLWTQNTEAFF.

The rearrangement links TRBV5-1 to TRBJ2-2, with D possibly being TRBD2 (5 bases). The CDR3 totals 15 residues. Germline CDR1 SGHRS, CDR2 YFSETQ. The V gene lost 4 bases and the J gene lost 7 bases, with 17 bases spanning the gap. This CDR3 is CASSPDPTGSGELFF. The CDR3 DNA reads as TGCGCCAGCAGCCCTGACCCGACGGGGAGCGGGGAGCTGTTTTTT.

The chain links TRBV6-5 to TRBJ1-5, with D possibly matching TRBD1 (6 bases). This CDR3 contains 13 residues. V was trimmed by 2 bases and J by 4 bases, leaving 6 bases between them. Germline lookup yields CDR1 MNHEY and CDR2 SVGAGI. The CDR3 loop is CASSYQGNQPQHF. CDR3 DNA sequence: TGTGCCAGCAGTTACCAGGGGAATCAGCCCCAGCATTTT.

The DNA for the CDR3 is TGTGCCATCAGTGAGTCGGGAACAGTTGGAAACACCATATATTTT. Its translation is CAISESGTVGNTIYF. This chain joins TRBV10-3 and TRBJ1-3; D gene uncertain. Trimming stripped 0 bases from V and 3 bases from J, with 9 bases between. This CDR3 has 15 residues. Germline lookup yields CDR1 ENHRY and CDR2 SYGVKD.

The chain couples TRBV5-1 to TRBJ2-4, with no clear D. V shed 4 bases and J shed 0 bases, with 8 bases lying between them. Per germline, CDR1 SGHRS and CDR2 YFSETQ. The CDR3 consists of 14 residues. Here the CDR3 reads CASSPVIAKNIQYF. In DNA form, the CDR3 reads TGCGCCAGCAGCCCCGTCATAGCCAAAAACATTCAGTACTTC. Based on the CDR3 plus reference TRBV5-1 and TRBJ2-4, the full variable domain is KAGVTQTPRYLIKTRGQQVTLSCSPISGHRSVSWYQQTPGQGLQFLFEYFSETQRNKGNFPGRFSGRQFSNSRSEMNVSTLELGDSALYLCASSPVIAKNIQYFGAGTRLSVL.

The gene calls are TRBV6-6 and TRBJ2-1; 8 bases agree with TRBD1. Per germline, CDR1 MNHNY and CDR2 SVGAGI (reference sequence). The CDR3 totals 16 residues. J lost 7 bases, V lost 0 bases, and 8 bases had no gene match. Here the CDR3 DNA reads TGTGCCAGCAGTTACTCCAGTCAGGGGGCTTGGAATGAGCAGTTCTTC. This codes for CASSYSSQGAWNEQFF.

The sample holds one count of this clone. The junction departs from the called germline gene at one end, perhaps through a read error. The gene calls are TRBV2 and TRBJ2-5; TRBD2 aligns across 15 bases. The CDR3 contains 14 residues. Germline V gene lookup returns CDR1 SNHLY and CDR2 FYNNEI. The CDR3 bases are TGTGCCAGCAACCCGGGACTAGCGGGAGGTCGTTACGACTTC. It is translated as CASNPGLAGGRYDF. Full variable domain (remainder filled in from reference TRBV2 and TRBJ2-5): EPEVTQTPSHQVTQMGQEVILRCVPISNHLYFYWYRQILGQKVEFLVSFYNNEISEKSEIFDDQFSVERPDGSNFTLKIRSTKLEDSAMYFCASNPGLAGGRYDFGPGTRLLVL.

V gene TRBV11-3 combines with J gene TRBJ1-5; D is perhaps TRBD1 (5 bases). Germline CDR1 is SGHNT and CDR2 is YENEEA. V lost 1 base and J lost 0, with 10 bases in between. There are 16 residues in the CDR3. CDR3 DNA sequence: TGTGCCAGCAGCTTAGGGGCAGGGAATAGCAATCAGCCCCAGCATTTT. Translating it yields CASSLGAGNSNQPQHF.

The chain links TRBV6-5 to TRBJ2-2; 7 nucleotides match TRBD2. This CDR3 comprises 13 residues. Germline loops: CDR1 MNHEY, CDR2 SVGAGI. V dropped 8 bases and J dropped 4; count of bases not matched to a gene: 4. CDR3 coding DNA: TGTGCCAGCGGCGGGAGATTCACCGGGGAGCTGTTTTTT. Translation gives CASGGRFTGELFF.

This chain links TRBV2 with TRBJ2-7; 13 bases line up with TRBD2. Germline-derived CDR1 and CDR2 are SNHLY and FYNNEI. This CDR3 comprises 14 residues. The ends lost 8 bases at V and 4 bases at J; junction bases unmatched: 5. CDR3 nucleotides: TGTGCCAGCGAACTAGCGGGAGGGCGATACGAGCAGTACTTC. It encodes CASELAGGRYEQYF.

The V gene is TRBV12-5, the J gene TRBJ2-7; D may be TRBD1 (6 bases). The CDR3 totals 12 residues. Per the germline V gene, CDR1 is LGHNT and CDR2 is FRNRAP. The V gene lost 6 bases and the J gene lost 3 bases, with 9 bases spanning the gap. The CDR3 region has the DNA TGTGCTAGTGGAAGGGACATCTACGAGCAGTACTTC. This codes for CASGRDIYEQYF.

This clone was picked up one time. This rearrangement joins TRBV28 to TRBJ1-1; D is unresolved. Per the germline V gene, CDR1 is MDHEN and CDR2 is SYDVKM. Trimming left V 3 bases short and J 11 bases short, with 13 bases between. The CDR3 is 12 amino acids. The CDR3 bases are TGTGCCAGCAGTTTTTTTGGCCAGAGGGCTTTCTTT. This translates into CASSFFGQRAFF.

V and J are TRBV9 and TRBJ2-1; no clear D. Trimming took 3 bases from V and 0 from J, leaving 13 bases between them. The CDR3 is 16 amino acids. Germline-derived CDR1 and CDR2 are SGDLS and YYNGEE. The CDR3 nucleotides read TGTGCCAGCAGCGCTTGGCCCTTTAGCTCCTACAATGAGCAGTTCTTC. Amino acids: CASSAWPFSSYNEQFF.

The chain carries TRBV25-1 and TRBJ1-2; no clear D. The CDR3 sequence is 15 residues long. Trimming left V 4 bases short and J 7 bases short, with 19 bases between. Per the germline V gene, CDR1 is MGHDK and CDR2 is SYGVNS. The CDR3 DNA reads as TGTGCCAGCAGTGTCTCGGGAGGGCCATTACTTGGCTACACCTTC. Translating gives CASSVSGGPLLGYTF.

This clone was counted only a few times. The CDR3 region is CASSPETLSYEQYF. The CDR3 bases are TGCGCCAGCAGCCCCGAGACACTCTCCTACGAGCAGTACTTC. The V and J genes are TRBV4-1 and TRBJ2-7; D unclear. The V and J ends lost 4 bases and 0 bases respectively, with 10 bases between them. Germline V gene lookup returns CDR1 MGHRA and CDR2 YSYEKL. This CDR3 comprises 14 residues.

The CDR3 sequence: CASSSRTESNTGELFF. In DNA form, the CDR3 reads TGTGCCAGCAGCTCCCGGACAGAGTCGAACACCGGGGAGCTGTTTTTT. The rearrangement links TRBV7-9 to TRBJ2-2; D is perhaps TRBD1 (6 bases). The CDR3 extends over 16 amino acids. Germline V gene data show CDR1 as SEHNR and CDR2 as FQNEAQ (reference sequence). V lost 4 bases, J lost 0 bases, and 12 bases lay in between.